The 20 T cell receptor beta chains below all came from one sample that was sequenced in a study of blood T cell repertoires in COVID-19. Using immunoSEQ multiplex PCR, the repertoire was profiled, and TCRdb retains in-frame clones only, with some absent. Here the sample spans over 100,000 clones, around 80% being singletons. The material sequenced was peripheral blood. All receptors come from a man between 60 and 75 years old with active or convalescent COVID-19.

This clone was observed a single time. The chain joins TRBV12-3 or TRBV12-4 to TRBJ1-1, with D unclear. This CDR3 is built from 13 residues. Trimming pared 1 base from V and 10 bases from J, leaving 13 bases between. The DNA for the CDR3 is TGTGCCAGCAGTTTAGGGACTTCCTCCAGAGCTTTCTTT. It translates to CASSLGTSSRAFF.

The chain couples TRBV6-1 to TRBJ1-1; no firm D call. CDR1 is MNHNS and CDR2 is SASEGT in the germline V gene. The CDR3 totals 13 residues. V lost 3 bases to trimming and J lost 0 bases, with 5 bases between them. The CDR3 DNA is TGTGCCAGCAGTGAGTCAGTGAACACTGAAGCTTTCTTT. This sequence encodes CASSESVNTEAFF.

The chain has TRBV24-1 and TRBJ2-3; 11 bases agree with TRBD1. Per germline, CDR1 KGHDR and CDR2 SFDVKD. The CDR3 has 16 residues. Unmatched junction bases numbered 4, after V lost 2 bases and J lost 4 bases. The CDR3 loop is CATSDSGQGAADTQYF. The CDR3 nucleotides are TGTGCCACCAGTGATTCCGGACAGGGGGCGGCAGATACGCAGTATTTT.

This clone showed up just once. V gene TRBV10-3 combines with J gene TRBJ2-2; D might be TRBD2 (6 bases). V lost 6 bases and J lost 3, with 11 bases in between. The CDR3 is made up of 14 amino acids. From germline, CDR1 is ENHRY and CDR2 SYGVKD. For the CDR3, the DNA is TGTGCCATCAGCCCAGGAGGGGACACCGGGGAGCTGTTTTTT. Its protein is CAISPGGDTGELFF.

The V gene is TRBV11-2, the J gene TRBJ2-1, with D perhaps matching TRBD2 (7 bases). The V gene lost 6 bases and the J gene lost 1 base, with 13 bases spanning the gap. The V gene's germline CDR1 is SGHAT and CDR2 FQNNGV. The CDR3 covers 15 residues. The CDR3 DNA reads TGTGCCAGCAGACCTAGGGGGGGGTCCTACAATGAGCAGTTCTTC. Translation: CASRPRGGSYNEQFF. Together with reference TRBV11-2 and TRBJ2-1, the CDR3 gives the full variable domain: EAGVAQSPRYKIIEKRQSVAFWCNPISGHATLYWYQQILGQGPKLLIQFQNNGVVDDSQLPKDRFSAERLKGVDSTLKIQPAKLEDSAVYLCASRPRGGSYNEQFFGPGTRLTVL.

The chain combines TRBV7-2 with TRBJ2-1; D may be TRBD2 (6 bases). Germline assignment: CDR1 SGHTA and CDR2 FQGNSA. Trimming took off 5 bases at V and 7 bases at J, with 21 bases between the two ends. The CDR3 totals 16 residues. The CDR3 nucleotides are TGTGCCAGCAGCCCCCTTACGTGGGAGGTGAGGAATGAGCAGTTCTTC. Translation: CASSPLTWEVRNEQFF.

This chain links TRBV6-2 or TRBV6-3 with TRBJ2-7; D is undetermined. The CDR3 runs 13 residues. Per the germline V gene, CDR1 is MNHEY and CDR2 is SVGEGT. Trimming cost V 2 bases and J 3 bases, with 8 bases left between them. The DNA of the CDR3 is TGTGCCAGCAGTTACGCTCCGGTCTACGAGCAGTACGTC. Protein product: CASSYAPVYEQYV.

V gene TRBV3-1 (or the pseudogene TRBV3-2) combines with J gene TRBJ2-2, with D possibly TRBD2 on 5 matching bases. V was shortened by 4 bases and J by 5 bases, with 17 bases between the two germline ends. The CDR3 covers 16 residues. CDR1 is LGHDT, CDR2 YNNKEL, per germline (reference sequence). The CDR3 nucleotides read TGTGCCAGCAGCCGGGTCCCGAGGGCGTTGACCGGGGAGCTGTTTTTT. It yields the protein CASSRVPRALTGELFF.

The chain joins TRBV30 to TRBJ1-5, with unresolved D. This CDR3 comprises 14 residues. The germline V and J ends were trimmed by 2 bases and 0 bases, with 8 bases remaining between them. Germline V CDR1 and CDR2: GTSNPN, SVGIG (reference sequence). The DNA for the CDR3 is TGTGCCTGGAGTAGAGGTAATAGCAATCAGCCCCAGCATTTT. Residues: CAWSRGNSNQPQHF.

The CDR3 loop is CASSHSRDQFDPSGGQQYV. The CDR3 DNA reads TGCGCCAGCAGTCACAGCCGGGACCAGTTCGACCCGTCAGGGGGTCAGCAGTACGTC. This chain joins TRBV23-1 and TRBJ2-7; TRBD1 agrees at 7 bases. TRBV23-1 is filed as an ORF, its function uncertain. V lost 3 bases to trimming and J lost 8 bases; unmatched junction nucleotides: 25. The CDR3 is made up of 19 amino acids.

This clone was counted a few times. The gene calls are TRBV7-9 and TRBJ1-2; D unclear. CDR3 length: 14 amino acids. Per the germline V gene, CDR1 is SEHNR and CDR2 is FQNEAQ (reference sequence). V lost 5 bases to trimming and J lost 1 base, with 11 bases between them. The CDR3 nucleotides read TGTGCCAGCAGCCCCGGGAACCGTAACTATGGCTACACCTTC. It specifies CASSPGNRNYGYTF.

This sequence joins TRBV12-3 or TRBV12-4 and TRBJ2-3, with a possible D match to TRBD2 (5 bases). V was trimmed by 1 base and J by 4 bases, leaving 6 bases between them. The length of the CDR3 is 13 residues. CDR3 nucleotides: TGTGCCAGCAGTTTAGGGCGGGCAGATACGCAGTATTTT. Its translation: CASSLGRADTQYF.

The V call is TRBV12-3 or TRBV12-4, the J call TRBJ1-1; D uncertain. Between the trimmed V and J ends, which lost 3 bases and 8 bases, there was a span of 10 bases. The CDR3 consists of 12 residues. For the CDR3, the DNA is TGTGCCAGCAGTTTCAACAGAATAGAAGCTTTCTTT. Residues: CASSFNRIEAFF.

The chain links TRBV27 to TRBJ2-1; TRBD2 agrees at 10 bases. J gave up 7 bases and V 5 bases, and 20 bases lay outside the gene matches. The CDR3 runs to 19 residues. Germline lookup yields CDR1 MNHEY and CDR2 SMNVEV (reference sequence). The CDR3 loop is CASSLRGLATGRGTNEQFF. CDR3 nucleotide sequence: TGTGCCAGCAGTCTTAGGGGACTAGCGACAGGGAGGGGTACAAATGAGCAGTTCTTC.

This clone was recorded only once. The V call is TRBV7-3, the J call TRBJ2-3, with a weak D call TRBD2 (5 bases). The ends were cut back, 4 bases at V and 0 bases at J, with 11 bases in the middle. Germline assignment: CDR1 SGHTA and CDR2 FQGTGA. CDR3 length: 15 residues. CDR3 bases: TGTGCCAGCAGCTCAGCGGTTCTTAGCACAGATACGCAGTATTTT. Translation: CASSSAVLSTDTQYF. The variable domain in full, completed from reference TRBV7-3 and TRBJ2-3, reads GAGVSQTPSNKVTEKGKYVELRCDPISGHTALYWYRQSLGQGPEFLIYFQGTGAADDSGLPNDRFFAVRPEGSVSTLKIQRTERGDSAVYLCASSSAVLSTDTQYFGPGTRLTVL.

The chain joins TRBV5-1 to TRBJ2-3, with a possible D match to TRBD1 (5 bases). The V gene's germline CDR1 is SGHRS and CDR2 YFSETQ. V lost 4 bases to trimming and J lost 2 bases, with 14 bases between them. The CDR3 totals 15 residues. This CDR3 is CASSPKQGFTDTQYF. The CDR3 DNA reads as TGCGCCAGCAGCCCTAAGCAGGGCTTCACAGATACGCAGTATTTT.

This chain connects TRBV18 to TRBJ2-1, with D perhaps TRBD1 (6 bases). Germline CDR1 is KGHSH and CDR2 is LQKENI. The CDR3 loop spans 13 amino acids. Trimming removed 3 bases from V and 5 bases from J, with 8 bases in between. CDR3 nucleotides: TGTGCCAGCTCACCCCAGGGGCACAATGAGCAGTTCTTC. Its protein is CASSPQGHNEQFF. Full variable domain (outside the CDR3, taken from reference TRBV18 and TRBJ2-1): NAGVMQNPRHLVRRRGQEARLRCSPMKGHSHVYWYRQLPEEGLKFMVYLQKENIIDESGMPKERFSAEFPKEGPSILRIQQVVRGDSAAYFCASSPQGHNEQFFGPGTRLTVL.

The chain recombines TRBV3-1 (or the pseudogene TRBV3-2) with TRBJ1-5, with 8 bases identical to TRBD1. Germline values: CDR1 LGHDT, CDR2 YNNKEL (reference sequence). J was trimmed by 4 bases and V by 3 bases; bases with no gene match: 2. The CDR3 is made up of 14 amino acids. The CDR3 DNA is TGTGCCAGCAGCCATGGACAGGGAAATCAGCCCCAGCATTTT. Its translation is CASSHGQGNQPQHF.

V usage is TRBV6-5 and J usage is TRBJ2-6; maybe TRBD1 (5 bases). The V and J ends lost 8 bases and 5 bases respectively, with 13 bases between them. Germline-derived CDR1 and CDR2 are MNHEY and SVGAGI. The CDR3 has 14 amino acids. The CDR3 DNA sequence: TGTGCCAGCTCCGACAGTGGCAGGGCCAACGTCCTGACTTTC. Its translation: CASSDSGRANVLTF.

This clone was detected only a few times. This sequence joins TRBV5-1 and TRBJ2-3, with 7 bases lining up with TRBD2. The trim removed 0 bases at V and 0 bases at J, leaving 4 bases unmatched. In germline, CDR1 is SGHRS, CDR2 YFSETQ. There are 16 residues in the CDR3. The CDR3 loop reads CASSLDSGGSTDTQYF. The CDR3 nucleotides read TGCGCCAGCAGCTTGGATTCGGGAGGTAGCACAGATACGCAGTATTTT.